This T cell receptor delta chain was found in a study of γδ T cells in repeated Plasmodium falciparum infection. Study-wide results and caveats: Over time and infection, Vgamma9/Vdelta2+ repertoires remained highly stable and polyclonal. The Malian cohort came from a small rural village of predominantly one ethnic group.

Turning to this clone: Its specificity is unknown. Since a far larger clone is one base different, this is likely a read error. This specimen includes other DNA sequences encoding the same CDR3.

Unmatched junction bases numbered 18, after V lost 2 bases and J lost 0 bases. CDR1 is TSWWSYY, CDR2 QGS, per germline. The CDR3 has 21 residues. Bulk repertoires came from Vgamma9/Vdelta2+ or Vdelta2-negative gammadelta T cells flow-sorted from PBMC. TCRdb re-called clones from the multiplex PCR reads using CATT. The sample holds 70,000 to 95,000 delta-chain clones, 1.4% to 1.5% seen once. The receptor's source is a pool of human donors (malaria-infected and uninfected, not separated). Material: gamma-delta T cells from blood. The chain joins TRDV1 to TRDJ1; 10 bases fit TRDD3. TCRdb lists no J gene, so it was determined here by aligning the DNA to germline. CDR3 bases: TGTGCTCTTGGGGAATGCCACTTAGACCGCGGGGGATACGGGTACACCGATAAACTCATCTTT. Its protein product is CALGECHLDRGGYGYTDKLIF.